This T cell receptor beta chain was identified in a study of cytomegalovirus exposure and HLA in healthy donors. The study's findings and limits: In an earlier analysis, most TCR beta V segments were productive about 90% or about 30% of the time.

CDR3 length: 13 amino acids. Germline loops: CDR1 SGHTA, CDR2 FQGNSA. The V end lost 3 bases, the J end lost 5 bases, and 8 bases lay between the germline ends. PCR was performed using 60 Vbeta and 13 Jbeta primers. Sequenced by immunoSEQ multiplex PCR; TCRdb stores in-frame clones only, minus some. The sample carries roughly 190,000 clones, 79% recorded once. Note on this clone: Its target is not known.

V and J are TRBV7-2 and TRBJ1-5, with D perhaps TRBD1 (6 bases). Sequenced input: PBMCs. The TCR originated in a girl between 5 and 17 years old in good health and CMV-seropositive. The CDR3: CASSLGADQPQHF. DNA of the CDR3: TGTGCCAGCAGCTTGGGGGCTGATCAGCCCCAGCATTTT.